This note documents a single T cell receptor beta chain sequence. The specificity of this receptor is unknown. There are no base qualities to consult, and no much larger clone falls within one base. The trim is 4 bases for V and 10 bases for J, with a gap of 9 bases between the germline ends. CDR1 MNHEY and CDR2 SMNVEV are derived from the germline V gene (reference sequence). The CDR3, from cysteine to phenylalanine, totals 11 residues. This entry keeps only the CDR3 DNA: 33 bases, framed from base 1. This sample stems from a study of shared clonotypes between healthy human individuals (TCRdb year 2020). As for the study more broadly: The cohort included a few men and a couple of women between 18 and 49 years of age. To estimate repertoire size and how much clonotypes are shared between individuals, the study performed deep sequencing of blood TCR repertoires from roughly five healthy adults. For each donor, CD4 naive and CD4 memory were each given three plates, CD8 naive was given two plates, and CD8 memory was given one plate. Different laboratories and diverse techniques were used to prepare libraries and sequence TCR repertoires, to increase sequencing depth and limit assay-specific biases. Between about 0.94 and 8.9 billion PBMCs per donor were obtained by leukapheresis. General study outcomes and caveats: Larger estimated clonotype richness was generally found for naive subsets than for memory subsets. About 4.5% of naive CD4, around 3.5% of naive CD8, approximately 2% of memory CD4, and approximately 0.4% of memory CD8 clonotypes were shared across four donors. Compared with non-shared clonotypes, the clonotypes found in all four sorted-subset donors had higher generation probabilities. Sampling was restricted to blood, and TCR repertoires in tissues likely differ from the TCR repertoires found in blood. Because the study included a small number of donors, the genetic and exposure-history diversity represented was limited. Pairwise subsampling led to the expectation that sequencing depth would affect the degree of clonotype sharing among donors. Even with the large sequencing depth, rarefaction of the sorted-subset datasets indicated that sequencing was incomplete.

Using the deep immunoSEQ assay, multiplex PCR amplified TCR CDR3 regions from genomic DNA. Extracted genomic DNA from each cell subset was distributed evenly across all wells of several immunoSEQ 96-well plates, and each plate was treated as a replicate. For sorted subsets, roughly 200 ng of genomic DNA, equivalent to tens of thousands of T cell genomes, went into each replicate PCR. The purified libraries were quantified using a Qubit 3.0 fluorometer, sized with a Bioanalyzer 2100, and then quantified again using the KAPA Library Quantification kit. Every immunoSEQ 96-well plate was sequenced on a separate single-read 150-cycle Illumina NextSeq 550 flow cell. Processing in the source paper ran as follows. Because only junctional sequences without quality scores were contained in the immunoSEQ output, filtering matching that applied to full-length reads could not be performed. To assign V/J genes and CDR3, sequences were annotated against IMGT germline references using PyIR, a Python wrapper for IgBLAST v1.9. Reads with weak V/J assignments (E-value above 1e-6), missing CDR3, stop codons, out-of-frame junctions, or ambiguous translated residues were removed. V3J clonotypes were defined as sequences sharing an identical inferred V gene, J gene, and CDR3 amino acid sequence. Percentage overlap between repertoires was calculated by dividing the number of shared unique clonotypes by the size of the smaller repertoire. Three approaches were used to assess repertoire richness: RTK rarefaction, the Chao1 estimator, and Recon v2.1 estimates of unobserved clonotypes. For all TCRbeta clonotypes obtained by the gDNA method from four donors, generation probabilities were computed with OLGA. The source is immuneACCESS, and TCRdb retained only in-frame sequences with V and J called. Part of the clones is not carried over; for the studies checked, unresolved V genes explain less than half of this, and the remainder is unexplained. For V, J and clone size, that table is used; D and trimming come from the DNA. The sample records roughly 1,800,000 clones, over 85% of which are singletons. The ten largest clones represent 0.9% to 1.5% of the sample.

For the CD8 naive samples, CD45RO-negative cells were positively selected for CCR7, yielding a CD45RA+CCR7+ population from which TemRA cells were excluded. The donors were healthy, HIV-negative adults with no recently reported acute infections or vaccinations. Only Caucasian adults living in Nashville, Tennessee, USA were represented among the donors. After blood collection by leukapheresis, PBMCs were isolated using Ficoll-Histopaque density gradient centrifugation and then cryopreserved in the vapor phase of liquid nitrogen. Purity and quantity of every magnetically sorted T cell population were checked by analytical flow cytometry. Each sorted fraction had its genomic DNA isolated and then quantified by UV absorbance on a Nanodrop 2000c.

In this chain, TRBV27 is recombined with TRBJ2-3; TRBD1 could be the D gene, as 6 bases match. This receptor was taken from a man aged 18 to 35 in good health. The sequenced sample was naive CD8+ T cells sorted from blood. Per the publication, the cell subset or site label means: CD45RA+CCR7+. The DNA sequence is as follows: TGTGCCAGCAGTTCAGGGGTGGCGCAGTATTTT. This sequence encodes CASSSGVAQYF.